The 32 T cell receptor beta chains presented below share a single source sample, sequenced in a study of T cell responses to AZD1222 COVID-19 vaccine. Some clones are missing from TCRdb's copy, which holds only in-frame ones; the method was immunoSEQ multiplex PCR. The sample shows 140,000 to 150,000 clones, about 87% of them seen only once. This sample comprised peripheral blood, obtained on day 0 of AZD1222 vaccination. The source of these receptors is an adult in good health.

The genes are TRBV28 and TRBJ1-2, with 9 bases that match TRBD1. Germline CDR1 MDHEN, CDR2 SYDVKM. J gave up 3 bases and V 7 bases, and 6 bases lay outside the gene matches. The CDR3 covers 14 residues. DNA for the CDR3: TGTGCCAGCACTATACAGGGGGCCTACTATGGCTACACCTTC. Its protein is CASTIQGAYYGYTF.

The rearrangement links TRBV5-1 to TRBJ1-3, with 7 bases identical to TRBD1. This CDR3 region has 15 residues. From germline, CDR1 is SGHRS and CDR2 YFSETQ. Trimming at V came to 0 bases and at J to 3 bases, leaving 3 bases not matched to a gene. This CDR3 reads CASSLDNRGGNTIYF. The CDR3 coding sequence is TGCGCCAGCAGCTTGGACAACAGGGGTGGAAACACCATATATTTT.

The rearrangement joins TRBV3-1 (or the pseudogene TRBV3-2) to TRBJ1-3; D not certain. This CDR3 has 15 residues. Germline CDR1 reads LGHDT; CDR2 reads YNNKEL (reference sequence). Deletions cut 4 bases from V and 0 bases from J, with 10 bases between. Written as DNA, the CDR3 is TGTGCCAGCAGCCTGGAGGGTTTCTCTGGAAACACCATATATTTT. The encoded protein is CASSLEGFSGNTIYF.

The chain recombines TRBV19 with TRBJ1-4; weak D call: TRBD1 (5 bases). CDR3 length equals 14 residues. Between the trimmed V and J ends, which lost 9 bases and 0 bases, there was a span of 11 bases. Germline lookup yields CDR1 LNHDA and CDR2 SQIVND (reference sequence). The CDR3 protein is CASHGAATNEKLFF. In nucleotides, the CDR3 is TGTGCCAGCCATGGGGCTGCAACTAATGAAAAACTGTTTTTT.

The chain is built from TRBV5-4 and TRBJ1-3, with D perhaps matching TRBD1 (6 bases). Trimming removed 6 bases from V and 4 bases from J, with 11 bases in between. The CDR3 loop spans 13 amino acids. Germline-derived CDR1 and CDR2 are SGHNT and YYREEE (reference sequence). CDR3 in amino acids: CASNRGGGNTIYF. The DNA for the CDR3 is TGTGCCAGCAATCGGGGGGGCGGAAACACCATATATTTT.

The chain is built from TRBV27 and TRBJ1-2; D may be TRBD1 (5 bases). CDR3 length: 13 residues. Germline loops: CDR1 MNHEY, CDR2 SMNVEV (reference sequence). V was pared by 5 bases and J by 10 bases, with 17 bases between. The CDR3 DNA is TGTGCCAGCAGTCACGAACGGGGGACGGACTACACCTTC. It translates to CASSHERGTDYTF.

This clone showed up just a few times. The J gene is TRBJ2-7, the V gene TRBV30; D may be TRBD2 (6 bases). The CDR3 contains 12 residues. From germline, CDR1 is GTSNPN and CDR2 SVGIG (reference sequence). The V and J ends lost 5 bases and 4 bases respectively, with 12 bases between them. The CDR3: CAWGRDGYEQYF. DNA for the CDR3: TGTGCCTGGGGGCGGGACGGTTACGAGCAGTACTTC.

The chain recombines TRBV7-2 with TRBJ2-3; 10 positions match TRBD2. The CDR3 covers 15 residues. J gave up 3 bases and V 0 bases, and 0 bases lay outside the gene matches. The germline CDR1 and CDR2 sequences are SGHTA and FQGNSA. In nucleotides, the CDR3 is TGTGCCAGCAGCTTAGCAGCGGGGGGGACAGATACGCAGTATTTT. It yields the protein CASSLAAGGTDTQYF.

The V gene is TRBV29-1, the J gene TRBJ1-2; no definite D call. V was shortened by 0 bases and J by 7 bases, with 12 bases between the two germline ends. CDR1 is SQVTM, CDR2 ANQGSEA, per germline. The CDR3 consists of 13 residues. The chain's CDR3 is CSVEDRARTGYTF. CDR3 DNA: TGCAGCGTTGAAGATCGGGCAAGGACTGGCTACACCTTC.

The V gene is TRBV3-1 (or the pseudogene TRBV3-2), the J gene TRBJ1-2, with 9 nucleotides matching TRBD1. The ends lost 4 bases at V and 1 base at J; junction bases unmatched: 7. Per germline, CDR1 LGHDT and CDR2 YNNKEL (reference sequence). This CDR3 contains 16 residues. Here the CDR3 reads CASSPYRDRVNYGYTF. The CDR3 nucleotides are TGTGCCAGCAGCCCATACCGGGACAGGGTTAACTATGGCTACACCTTC.

The CDR3 DNA sequence: TGTGCCAGCAGCCCGCGGCGGGTGGGGGACATTCAGTACTTC. Translating it yields CASSPRRVGDIQYF. This chain uses TRBV14 with TRBJ2-4; either TRBD1 or TRBD2 may supply D (5 bases each). The CDR3 runs 14 residues. V was clipped by 4 bases and J by 8 bases, with 15 bases between them. Germline values: CDR1 SGHDN, CDR2 FVKESK.

The chain links TRBV30 to TRBJ2-7; 10 nucleotides align to TRBD1. CDR3 length: 15 residues. CDR1 and CDR2 (germline): GTSNPN, SVGIG (reference sequence). The ends lost 3 bases at V and 3 bases at J; junction bases unmatched: 8. The CDR3 sequence is CAWRGGQGRFYEQYF. The CDR3 nucleotides read TGTGCCTGGAGGGGGGGACAGGGGAGGTTCTACGAGCAGTACTTC.

The chain joins TRBV30 to TRBJ1-3; no reliable D call. The CDR3 is 12 residues long. CDR1 and CDR2 (germline): GTSNPN, SVGIG (reference sequence). V was pared by 0 bases and J by 11 bases, with 11 bases between. The CDR3 region has the DNA TGTGCCTGGAGTGTAGGTGCCGTTGCCATATATTTT. Amino acid sequence: CAWSVGAVAIYF. The whole variable domain, filled in from reference TRBV30 and TRBJ1-3, reads SQTIHQWPATLVQPVGSPLSLECTVEGTSNPNLYWYRQAAGRGLQLLFYSVGIGQISSEVPQNLSASRPQDRQFILSSKKLLLSDSGFYLCAWSVGAVAIYFGEGSWLTVV.

This chain links TRBV6-2 or TRBV6-3 with TRBJ1-4; maybe TRBD1 (5 bases). V lost 2 bases, J lost 3 bases, and 13 bases lay in between. The CDR3 is made up of 16 amino acids. Germline V CDR1 and CDR2: MNHEY, SVGEGT. The CDR3 loop reads CASSYGTLRANEKLFF. The DNA of the CDR3 is TGTGCCAGCAGTTACGGGACCCTTCGGGCTAATGAAAAACTGTTTTTT.

In its sample, this clone was seen once. This chain connects TRBV5-6 to TRBJ1-3; TRBD1 agrees at 8 bases. V shed 5 bases, J shed 0 bases, and the junction held 16 bases outside the gene matches. This CDR3 spans 19 amino acids. The V gene's germline CDR1 is SGHDT and CDR2 YYEEEE. The DNA of the CDR3 is TGTGCCAGCAGACGGACAGGGACCCATTATCCCTTCTCTGGAAACACCATATATTTT. Its protein is CASRRTGTHYPFSGNTIYF.

J is TRBJ2-7 and V is TRBV3-1 (or the pseudogene TRBV3-2), with D unresolved. CDR1 and CDR2 from the germline V gene are LGHDT and YNNKEL (reference sequence). The CDR3 runs 15 residues. Trimming removed 0 bases from V and 5 bases from J, with 14 bases in between. The CDR3 coding sequence is TGTGCCAGCAGCCAAGAGGGTAGGGCTAGGAACGAGCAGTACTTC. Translated, it gives CASSQEGRARNEQYF.

The chain couples TRBV21-1 to TRBJ1-2. TRBV21-1 is labeled a pseudogene. CDR3 length equals 16 residues. CDR3 nucleotide sequence: TGTGCCAGCAGCAATTCGATACGTCTCACCAACGGAGGCTACACCTTC. It encodes CASSNSIRLTNGGYTF.

The chain links TRBV7-2 to TRBJ2-5; D is unresolved. In germline, CDR1 is SGHTA, CDR2 FQGNSA. This CDR3 has 15 residues. V shed 1 base and J shed 3 bases, with 12 bases lying between them. CDR3 residues: CASSLVGLTKETQYF. CDR3 nucleotide sequence: TGTGCCAGCAGCTTAGTAGGCCTTACAAAAGAGACCCAGTACTTC.

The chain is built from TRBV5-1 and TRBJ1-1; D remains ambiguous. CDR1 SGHRS and CDR2 YFSETQ come from the germline V gene. The CDR3 totals 15 residues. V lost 0 bases, J lost 1 base, and 10 bases lay in between. The CDR3 loop is CASSLGPVTNTEAFF. CDR3 DNA sequence: TGCGCCAGCAGCTTGGGTCCAGTTACGAACACTGAAGCTTTCTTT.

The chain is built from TRBV5-4 and TRBJ1-2, with TRBD1 as a possible D gene (5 bases). Germline values: CDR1 SGHNT, CDR2 YYREEE (reference sequence). Trimming cost V 5 bases and J 2 bases, with 13 bases left between them. The CDR3 has 14 amino acids. CDR3 DNA sequence: TGTGCCAGCAGGATTGACGCAGGGAACTATGGCTACACCTTC. Its protein product is CASRIDAGNYGYTF.

The rearrangement uses TRBV14 and TRBJ2-7, with no clear D. V was cut by 2 bases and J by 7 bases, with 6 bases left in between. Germline V lookup: CDR1 SGHDN, CDR2 FVKESK. The CDR3 contains 11 residues. As DNA, the CDR3 is TGTGCCAGCAGCCAACAAGCTGAGCAGTACTTC. This sequence encodes CASSQQAEQYF. The variable domain in full, with the rest retrieved from reference TRBV14 and TRBJ2-7, is EAGVTQFPSHSVIEKGQTVTLRCDPISGHDNLYWYRRVMGKEIKFLLHFVKESKQDESGMPNNRFLAERTGGTYSTLKVQPAELEDSGVYFCASSQQAEQYFGPGTRLTVT.

The chain is built from TRBV4-1 and TRBJ1-2; D is undetermined. The V end lost 1 base, the J end lost 7 bases, and 7 bases lay between the germline ends. The CDR3 runs 12 residues. Per the germline V gene, CDR1 is MGHRA and CDR2 is YSYEKL. The CDR3 here is CASSQGLGGYTF. CDR3 bases: TGCGCCAGCAGCCAAGGTTTAGGTGGCTACACCTTC.

This chain connects TRBV27 to TRBJ1-2, with a weak D call TRBD1 (5 bases). Germline V gene sequence: CDR1 MNHEY, CDR2 SMNVEV (reference sequence). The CDR3 has 14 amino acids. V lost 3 bases, J lost 0 bases, and 8 bases lay in between. In DNA, the CDR3 is TGTGCCAGCAGTTTGCAGGGAGCTAACTATGGCTACACCTTC. Translated, it gives CASSLQGANYGYTF.

This clone was recorded only once. The V call is TRBV24-1, the J call TRBJ1-2, with no clear D. The CDR3 runs to 13 residues. Looked up from germline, CDR1 is KGHDR and CDR2 is SFDVKD. Trimming removed 7 bases at V and 0 bases at J, with 8 bases between. CDR3 nucleotides: TGTGCCACCAGGGGTCCAGCTAACTATGGCTACACCTTC. Protein: CATRGPANYGYTF.

This clone was counted once. This chain connects TRBV7-3 to TRBJ1-5; a possible D gene is TRBD1 (5 bases). Germline CDR1 reads SGHTA; CDR2 reads FQGTGA. Deletions cut 4 bases from V and 7 bases from J, with 11 bases between. This CDR3 comprises 13 residues. CDR3 protein: CASSSSWGQPQHF. The DNA of the CDR3 is TGTGCCAGCAGCTCCTCGTGGGGGCAGCCCCAGCATTTT.

This chain connects TRBV4-3 to TRBJ1-2; D might be TRBD1 (6 bases). The V gene lost 4 bases and the J gene lost 8 bases, with 14 bases spanning the gap. There are 13 residues in the CDR3. The germline V gene encodes CDR1 LGHNA and CDR2 YSLEER. For the CDR3, the DNA is TGCGCCAGCAGCCTACTGGGGGCGCGGGGCTACACCTTC. This translates into CASSLLGARGYTF.

This chain joins TRBV29-1 and TRBJ1-5; D may be TRBD1 (5 bases). CDR1 and CDR2 (germline): SQVTM, ANQGSEA. Trimming shortened V by 0 bases and J by 7 bases, and 10 bases separated the two germline ends. This CDR3 region has 13 residues. CDR3 region: CSVEDRQGQPQHF. The CDR3 DNA sequence: TGCAGCGTTGAAGATCGGCAGGGCCAGCCCCAGCATTTT.

The chain couples TRBV6-5 to TRBJ1-1, with D uncertain. CDR3 length: 14 residues. The germline V gene encodes CDR1 MNHEY and CDR2 SVGAGI. The V and J ends lost 6 bases and 1 base respectively, with 12 bases between them. Written as DNA, the CDR3 is TGTGCCAGCAGCTCTGTACGGGGGAACACTGAAGCTTTCTTT. Protein product: CASSSVRGNTEAFF.

About this clone itself: Other nucleotide sequences from this sample produce the same CDR3. This chain uses TRBV18 with TRBJ1-1, with a weak D call TRBD1 (5 bases). The CDR3 is made up of 12 amino acids. V was trimmed by 6 bases and J by 1 base, leaving 6 bases between them. CDR1 and CDR2 (germline): KGHSH, LQKENI. This CDR3 is CASSGGNTEAFF. CDR3 coding DNA: TGTGCCAGCTCCGGGGGGAACACTGAAGCTTTCTTT. The full variable domain, its missing parts supplied by reference TRBV18 and TRBJ1-1, is NAGVMQNPRHLVRRRGQEARLRCSPMKGHSHVYWYRQLPEEGLKFMVYLQKENIIDESGMPKERFSAEFPKEGPSILRIQQVVRGDSAAYFCASSGGNTEAFFGQGTRLTVV.

This chain joins TRBV7-3 and TRBJ1-1; 12 bases are shared with TRBD1. Germline lookup yields CDR1 SGHTA and CDR2 FQGTGA. J lost 8 bases, V lost 5 bases, and 6 bases had no gene match. The CDR3 loop spans 14 amino acids. The DNA for the CDR3 is TGTGCCAGCAGCCGGGACAGGGGGCAACCCGAAGCTTTCTTT. Its translation is CASSRDRGQPEAFF.

Remarks on this clone: The junction and the germline gene differ at one end; a read error may be behind it. V and J are TRBV2 and TRBJ2-5, with 7 bases identical to TRBD2. CDR3 length: 14 residues. Germline V CDR1 and CDR2: SNHLY, FYNNEI. Here the CDR3 DNA reads TGTGCCAGCAGCGAAGGGAGGGTTCAAGAGACCCAGTACTTC. Translated, it gives CASSEGRVQETQYF. Together with reference TRBV2 and TRBJ2-5, the CDR3 gives the full variable domain: EPEVTQTPSHQVTQMGQEVILRCVPISNHLYFYWYRQILGQKVEFLVSFYNNEISEKSEIFDDQFSVERPDGSNFTLKIRSTKLEDSAMYFCASSEGRVQETQYFGPGTRLLVL.

This chain links TRBV5-1 with TRBJ2-3; D assignment may be TRBD1 or TRBD2 (5 bases each). The germline CDR1 and CDR2 sequences are SGHRS and YFSETQ. The V and J ends lost 6 bases and 8 bases respectively, with 22 bases between them. This CDR3 has 15 residues. The CDR3 is CASIQGGGVLGTQYF. CDR3 sequence (DNA): TGCGCCAGCATCCAGGGTGGGGGAGTTTTGGGTACGCAGTATTTT.